The next 12 T cell receptor beta chains were all read from a single sample in a study of blood T cell repertoires in COVID-19. TCRdb's copy holds only in-frame clones and misses some; the assay was immunoSEQ multiplex PCR. The data show roughly 140,000 clones, around 80% seen once. Specimen: peripheral blood. The receptors were gathered from a man between 60 and 75 years old with acute or convalescent COVID-19.

The chain carries TRBV4-2 and TRBJ2-1; TRBD2 matches 7 bases. CDR3 length equals 17 residues. V lost 4 bases to trimming and J lost 0 bases; unmatched junction nucleotides: 9. Germline V gene sequence: CDR1 LGHNA, CDR2 YNFKEQ. The CDR3 here is CASSPSSVAGSYNEQFF. The CDR3 DNA reads as TGTGCCAGCAGCCCAAGCTCTGTAGCGGGCTCCTACAATGAGCAGTTCTTC.

This chain connects TRBV19 to TRBJ1-4; TRBD1 aligns across 7 bases. Germline V gene sequence: CDR1 LNHDA, CDR2 SQIVND (reference sequence). The J segment lost 7 bases and the V segment lost 4 bases, leaving 3 bases of the junction unmatched. The CDR3 is 13 amino acids. The CDR3 DNA sequence: TGTGCCAGTAGTAACGCAGGGGGTGAAAAACTGTTTTTT. This encodes CASSNAGGEKLFF.

The chain carries TRBV27 and TRBJ1-3, with D hard to call. V dropped 2 bases and J dropped 0 bases, with 8 bases sitting between them. In germline, CDR1 is MNHEY, CDR2 SMNVEV (reference sequence). The CDR3 is 15 residues long. CDR3 amino acids: CASSLGGSSGNTIYF. CDR3 DNA: TGTGCCAGCAGTTTAGGCGGAAGCTCTGGAAACACCATATATTTT.

The J gene is TRBJ1-5, the V gene TRBV5-1, with 8 bases lining up with TRBD1. With V trimmed by 4 bases and J by 3 bases, 6 bases remained unmatched. The CDR3 has 15 residues. Germline V gene sequence: CDR1 SGHRS, CDR2 YFSETQ. The CDR3 here is CASSLGQGANQPQHF. CDR3 DNA sequence: TGCGCCAGCAGCCTAGGACAGGGCGCCAATCAGCCCCAGCATTTT.

The rearrangement joins TRBV28 to TRBJ2-5, with 10 bases that match TRBD2. Germline CDR1 MDHEN, CDR2 SYDVKM. The CDR3 is 16 amino acids. With V trimmed by 5 bases and J by 4 bases, 10 bases remained unmatched. Written as DNA, the CDR3 is TGTGCCAGCAGTCCTCGATTAGCGGGAGGTAGAGAGACCCAGTACTTC. It specifies CASSPRLAGGRETQYF.

This clone was seen only a few times. V gene TRBV11-2 combines with J gene TRBJ1-4, with a possible D match to TRBD1 (5 bases). Germline V gene sequence: CDR1 SGHAT, CDR2 FQNNGV. V was cut by 2 bases and J by 8 bases, with 9 bases left in between. This CDR3 comprises 13 residues. CDR3 sequence (DNA): TGTGCCAGCAGCTTAAAGGGGAAGGAAAAACTGTTTTTT. This translates into CASSLKGKEKLFF.

CDR3 DNA: TGCGCCAGCAGCGACCAGGGCTCCAATTCACCCCTCCACTTT. Protein: CASSDQGSNSPLHF. The chain is built from TRBV5-1 and TRBJ1-6; D is perhaps TRBD1 (5 bases). Germline lookup yields CDR1 SGHRS and CDR2 YFSETQ. V lost 4 bases and J lost 7, with 12 bases in between. The CDR3 has 14 amino acids.

The chain carries TRBV6-2 or TRBV6-3 and TRBJ1-2; 8 nucleotides align to TRBD1. CDR3 size: 16 residues. CDR1 is MNHEY, CDR2 SVGEGT, per germline. V dropped 5 bases and J dropped 2; count of bases not matched to a gene: 10. CDR3 nucleotide sequence: TGTGCCAGCAGTCTACCCCAGGGGGCAGGCAACTATGGCTACACCTTC. Protein sequence: CASSLPQGAGNYGYTF.

This chain connects TRBV6-4 to TRBJ2-2; 10 nucleotides agree with TRBD2. The V segment lost 5 bases and the J segment 6 bases; nucleotides outside the gene matches: 3. Germline V gene lookup returns CDR1 MRHNA and CDR2 SNTAGT. This CDR3 region has 14 residues. The CDR3 sequence is CASSPSGRPGELFF. The CDR3 bases are TGTGCCAGCAGTCCTAGCGGGAGACCCGGGGAGCTGTTTTTT.

V usage is TRBV27 and J usage is TRBJ1-1, with D unresolved. The germline V gene has CDR1 MNHEY and CDR2 SMNVEV (reference sequence). CDR3 length: 14 amino acids. V gave up 6 bases and J gave up 1 base, with 12 bases separating them. CDR3 sequence (DNA): TGTGCCAGCAGAACGGCCCGAGGGAACACTGAAGCTTTCTTT. Its protein is CASRTARGNTEAFF.

The chain has TRBV19 and TRBJ1-2; 7 bases line up with TRBD1. Germline-derived CDR1 and CDR2 are LNHDA and SQIVND (reference sequence). V trimming: 4 bases; J trimming: 6 bases; junction bases outside the gene matches: 14. This CDR3 has 16 amino acids. CDR3 in DNA: TGTGCCAGTAGTACATTCGGGAACGCCAGGGGGGATGGCTACACCTTC. Translating gives CASSTFGNARGDGYTF.

The V gene is TRBV27, the J gene TRBJ1-1, with D unclear. The ends were cut back, 0 bases at V and 1 base at J, with 9 bases in the middle. Germline V gives CDR1 MNHEY, CDR2 SMNVEV (reference sequence). CDR3 size: 15 residues. The CDR3: CASSLSWQRNTEAFF. CDR3 in DNA: TGTGCCAGCAGTTTATCGTGGCAACGGAACACTGAAGCTTTCTTT.